The 31 T cell receptor beta chains in this list originate from one sample, sequenced in a study of blood T cell repertoires in COVID-19. Here immunoSEQ multiplex PCR was the method, and the copy in TCRdb shows in-frame clones only, minus some. This table holds approximately 150,000 clones, roughly 82% found once. Sequencing used peripheral blood. These receptors originate from a woman aged 45-65 years in a cohort sampled during active or convalescent COVID-19.

The genes are TRBV7-2 and TRBJ2-3; 10 bases map to TRBD1. CDR3 length equals 16 residues. V lost 1 base and J lost 10; bases outside the gene matches: 11. CDR1 SGHTA and CDR2 FQGNSA come from the germline V gene. The CDR3 coding sequence is TGTGCCAGCAGCTTAGGAGGGACAGGGGTGCCCTTATCGCAGTATTTT. Residues: CASSLGGTGVPLSQYF.

The chain recombines TRBV4-3 with TRBJ1-6, with D tentatively TRBD1 (6 bases). This CDR3 has 19 amino acids. The ends were cut back, 0 bases at V and 0 bases at J, with 15 bases in the middle. Germline assignment: CDR1 LGHNA and CDR2 YSLEER. CDR3 in amino acids: CASSQETPRGSSYNSPLHF. The CDR3 DNA is TGCGCCAGCAGCCAAGAGACCCCAAGGGGGAGCTCCTATAATTCACCCCTCCACTTT.

The chain recombines TRBV19 with TRBJ1-5; the match to TRBD1 covers 9 bases. Germline CDR1 reads LNHDA; CDR2 reads SQIVND (reference sequence). After removal of 3 bases from V and 3 bases from J, the junction contained 6 bases not matched to a gene. The CDR3 loop spans 16 amino acids. The CDR3 DNA reads TGTGCCAGTAGTATTGTTTGGACAGGGGACAATCAGCCCCAGCATTTT. As protein: CASSIVWTGDNQPQHF.

This sequence joins TRBV21-1 and TRBJ1-5. TRBV21-1 is annotated as a pseudogene. CDR3 length: 17 amino acids. Here the CDR3 DNA reads TGTGCCAGCAGCCCCCGGGGTCAAAGGGATAGCAATCAGCCCCAGCATTTT. Protein product: CASSPRGQRDSNQPQHF.

The chain has TRBV5-5 and TRBJ2-7, with 7 nucleotides matching TRBD1. Per germline, CDR1 SGHKS and CDR2 YYEKEE (reference sequence). The junction had 22 bases not matched to a gene; V was cut back by 4 bases and J by 9 bases. CDR3 length: 17 residues. The CDR3 DNA reads TGTGCCAGCAGCCGGTTGACAGGGACAAAGCTCTCTAGCTTGCAGTACTTC. Translation gives CASSRLTGTKLSSLQYF.

The CDR3 spells CATSDSPGQGAAETQYF. The DNA for the CDR3 is TGTGCCACCAGTGATTCGCCCGGACAGGGGGCCGCGGAGACCCAGTACTTC. The chain employs TRBV24-1 and TRBJ2-5, with 11 bases matching TRBD1. V gave up 2 bases and J gave up 5 bases; unmatched junction bases: 9. This CDR3 comprises 17 residues. The germline V gene has CDR1 KGHDR and CDR2 SFDVKD.

This CDR3 reads CASSPRAGGGETQYF. CDR3 bases: TGTGCCAGCAGCCCCCGAGCGGGGGGCGGGGAGACCCAGTACTTC. The chain combines TRBV11-2 with TRBJ2-5, with 9 bases aligning to TRBD2. Germline CDR1 reads SGHAT; CDR2 reads FQNNGV. Germline trimming cut 5 bases from V and 5 bases from J; bases unmatched to any gene: 9. The CDR3 is 15 residues long.

The chain has TRBV4-3 and TRBJ2-7; 8 nucleotides align to TRBD2. The CDR3 consists of 15 residues. V gave up 0 bases and J gave up 3 bases; unmatched junction bases: 4. Germline CDR1 and CDR2: LGHNA and YSLEER. CDR3 DNA sequence: TGCGCCAGCAGCCAAGATCGCGGGGGGCTCTACGAGCAGTACTTC. This codes for CASSQDRGGLYEQYF.

There are many counts of this clone. The chain has TRBV6-1 and TRBJ1-2; TRBD1 aligns across 7 bases. CDR1 is MNHNS, CDR2 SASEGT, per germline. The CDR3 is 15 amino acids. With 2 bases clipped from V and 0 bases from J, the junction kept 3 bases outside the gene matches. CDR3 sequence (DNA): TGTGCCAGCAGTGAAAGGGGGCGATCTAACTATGGCTACACCTTC. Protein: CASSERGRSNYGYTF.

V is TRBV10-3 and J is TRBJ2-7, with D perhaps matching TRBD2 (5 bases). Germline CDR1 ENHRY, CDR2 SYGVKD. The CDR3 covers 18 residues. Deletions cut 0 bases from V and 5 bases from J, with 23 bases between. The CDR3 nucleotides read TGTGCCATCAGTGAGTCTTATCGGGGAAGGAAGGTCGACGACGAGCAGTACTTC. It encodes CAISESYRGRKVDDEQYF.

This rearrangement joins TRBV5-1 to TRBJ2-2; weak D call: TRBD1 (5 bases). The CDR3 covers 14 residues. Trimming cost V 4 bases and J 7 bases, with 14 bases left between them. Germline CDR1 reads SGHRS; CDR2 reads YFSETQ. The CDR3 DNA sequence: TGCGCCAGCAGCGACAGCTCGTGGGGCGGGGAGCTGTTTTTT. Translation gives CASSDSSWGGELFF.

The chain employs TRBV20-1 and TRBJ2-7, with 7 nucleotides matching TRBD1. The CDR3 is 13 residues long. V shed 3 bases, J shed 4 bases, and the junction held 6 bases outside the gene matches. Per the germline V gene, CDR1 is DFQATT and CDR2 is SNEGSKA (reference sequence). The CDR3 reads CSASQGGQYEQYF. CDR3 nucleotide sequence: TGCAGTGCTAGTCAAGGGGGCCAATACGAGCAGTACTTC.

The chain employs TRBV15 and TRBJ2-1, with D perhaps TRBD1 (5 bases). Trimming pared 5 bases from V and 12 bases from J, leaving 17 bases between. CDR1 and CDR2 from the germline V gene are LNHNV and YYDKDF (reference sequence). The CDR3 covers 13 residues. CDR3 amino acids: CATSESPQGGQFF. CDR3 sequence (DNA): TGTGCCACCAGCGAATCACCCCAGGGTGGGCAGTTCTTC.

For this clone: One end of the junction is discordant with germline, which a read error may explain. The chain has TRBV6-1 and TRBJ1-2; tentative D call: TRBD1 (5 bases). The germline V gene encodes CDR1 MNHNS and CDR2 SASEGT. The CDR3 is 14 residues long. CDR3 amino acids: CASREGQANYGYTF. DNA of the CDR3: TGTGCCAGCAGGGAAGGACAAGCTAACTATGGCTACACCTTC.

This clone was counted a single time. The CDR3 loop is CASSYRGLDAYNEQFF. The DNA for the CDR3 is TGTGCCAGCAGTTACCGAGGACTAGACGCCTACAATGAGCAGTTCTTC. J is TRBJ2-1 and V is TRBV6-6; 7 nucleotides agree with TRBD2. The CDR3 extends over 16 amino acids. V gave up 2 bases and J gave up 2 bases; unmatched junction bases: 6. Germline V lookup: CDR1 MNHNY, CDR2 SVGAGI (reference sequence).

This clone was found once. This sequence joins TRBV6-5 and TRBJ2-2, with D possibly TRBD1 on 6 matching bases. In germline, CDR1 is MNHEY, CDR2 SVGAGI. Trimming removed 11 bases at V and 0 bases at J, with 13 bases between. The CDR3 runs 14 residues. DNA for the CDR3: TGTGCCGTCTCGGGACAACCGAACACCGGGGAGCTGTTTTTT. Its protein product is CAVSGQPNTGELFF.

The rearrangement links TRBV7-2 to TRBJ1-3, with D unclear. The ends were cut back, 1 base at V and 0 bases at J, with 10 bases in the middle. Germline V CDR1 and CDR2: SGHTA, FQGNSA. The CDR3 has 16 residues. The CDR3 region is CASSLGLSSSGNTIYF. The CDR3 coding sequence is TGTGCCAGCAGCTTAGGACTTTCGAGCTCTGGAAACACCATATATTTT.

The V gene is TRBV11-2, the J gene TRBJ2-3; perhaps TRBD1 as D (6 bases). This CDR3 has 17 amino acids. Germline CDR1 SGHAT, CDR2 FQNNGV. V shed 1 base and J shed 5 bases, with 19 bases lying between them. CDR3 DNA: TGTGCCAGCAGCTTAGGATCATGGGGGCCCCCCGGAGATACGCAGTATTTT. It specifies CASSLGSWGPPGDTQYF.

The V gene is TRBV7-3, the J gene TRBJ1-6; unclear D gene. The V gene lost 5 bases and the J gene lost 7 bases, with 9 bases spanning the gap. This CDR3 is 13 amino acids long. Germline V gene data show CDR1 as SGHTA and CDR2 as FQGTGA. The CDR3 region is CASSENRNSPLHF. DNA for the CDR3: TGTGCCAGCAGCGAGAACCGGAATTCACCCCTCCACTTT.

The V gene is TRBV27, the J gene TRBJ1-1, with TRBD1 identical over 10 bases. The CDR3 covers 15 residues. Trimming removed 7 bases from V and 5 bases from J; junction bases left unmatched: 10. CDR1 MNHEY and CDR2 SMNVEV come from the germline V gene (reference sequence). The CDR3 protein is CASTRGDRGITEAFF. The CDR3 coding sequence is TGTGCCAGCACCCGGGGGGACAGGGGAATAACTGAAGCTTTCTTT.

The chain combines TRBV12-3 or TRBV12-4 with TRBJ1-1; 7 nucleotides match TRBD1. Unmatched junction bases numbered 4, after V lost 5 bases and J lost 4 bases. The CDR3 runs 13 residues. CDR3 in DNA: TGTGCCAGCAGTAGACAGGGCGGCACTGAAGCTTTCTTT. This encodes CASSRQGGTEAFF.

V usage is TRBV4-2 and J usage is TRBJ1-1, with TRBD1 identical over 12 bases. The CDR3 has 16 residues. CDR1 is LGHNA, CDR2 YNFKEQ, per germline. The V gene end was trimmed by 4 bases and the J gene end by 8 bases; junction bases not matched to a gene: 11. Here the CDR3 DNA reads TGTGCCAGCAGCCTAGGGGACAGGGGGCCGATCCGGGAAGCTTTCTTT. Protein product: CASSLGDRGPIREAFF.

The chain links TRBV19 to TRBJ1-5; weak D call: TRBD1 (6 bases). Trimming shortened V by 6 bases and J by 3 bases, and 12 bases separated the two germline ends. The CDR3 totals 14 residues. The germline V gene encodes CDR1 LNHDA and CDR2 SQIVND (reference sequence). The CDR3 sequence is CASSPTGYNQPQHF. The CDR3 coding sequence is TGTGCCAGTAGCCCCACAGGGTACAATCAGCCCCAGCATTTT.

This clone appeared a single time. The chain employs TRBV9 and TRBJ2-7; TRBD2 matches 11 bases. Unmatched junction bases numbered 6, after V lost 3 bases and J lost 7 bases. This CDR3 is 14 amino acids long. Per germline, CDR1 SGDLS and CDR2 YYNGEE. Here the CDR3 DNA reads TGTGCCAGCAGCGACCAGGTAGCGGGGGGGGAGCAGTACTTC. Encoded protein: CASSDQVAGGEQYF.

This chain joins TRBV6-2 or TRBV6-3 and TRBJ1-2; 7 bases line up with TRBD1. The V and J ends lost 0 bases and 6 bases, in that order; junction bases with no gene match: 7. The length of the CDR3 is 15 residues. Germline CDR1 is MNHEY and CDR2 is SVGEGT. In DNA form, the CDR3 reads TGTGCCAGCAGTTACTCGACCCCGACAGGGAATGGCTACACCTTC. It yields the protein CASSYSTPTGNGYTF.

The CDR3 protein is CASKAGGSGELFF. The CDR3 DNA sequence: TGTGCCAGCAAGGCAGGGGGGTCCGGGGAGCTGTTTTTT. The chain links TRBV6-5 to TRBJ2-2, with D perhaps TRBD1 (7 bases). Germline loops: CDR1 MNHEY, CDR2 SVGAGI. The CDR3 covers 13 residues. Trimming shortened V by 7 bases and J by 6 bases, and 12 bases separated the two germline ends.

The chain carries TRBV27 and TRBJ2-1; 11 bases are a match to TRBD2. The V gene's germline CDR1 is MNHEY and CDR2 SMNVEV (reference sequence). Trimming took 5 bases from V and 0 from J; bases not matched to a gene: 0. The CDR3 is 15 residues long. CDR3 DNA sequence: TGTGCCAGCAGTCTAGCGGGGGGCTCCTACAATGAGCAGTTCTTC. Protein: CASSLAGGSYNEQFF.

The chain combines TRBV2 with TRBJ1-5; TRBD1 is a possible D gene (6 bases). The CDR3 spans 15 residues. CDR1 SNHLY and CDR2 FYNNEI come from the germline V gene. The V end was cut by 2 bases, the J end by 6 bases, with 14 bases between. The DNA of the CDR3 is TGTGCCAGCAGTGAATGGCAGGGGATAGTTCAGCCCCAGCATTTT. Amino acids: CASSEWQGIVQPQHF.

This chain joins TRBV5-4 and TRBJ1-6; D may be TRBD1 (5 bases). The CDR3 extends over 14 amino acids. Germline CDR1 and CDR2: SGHNT and YYREEE (reference sequence). Deletions cut 5 bases from V and 17 bases from J, with 23 bases between. The DNA for the CDR3 is TGTGCCAGCAGGGGCGGTGACAGCGGGTCAGTCGTCCACTTT. Translation gives CASRGGDSGSVVHF.

V and J are TRBV7-3 and TRBJ2-5; 8 bases map to TRBD2. Germline values: CDR1 SGHTA, CDR2 FQGTGA. V lost 5 bases, J lost 5 bases, and 10 bases stayed unmatched. This CDR3 is built from 15 residues. DNA of the CDR3: TGTGCCAGCAGCCCGGACCAGCGGGGGTGGGAGACCCAGTACTTC. Translation gives CASSPDQRGWETQYF. Looking up the rest from reference TRBV7-3 and TRBJ2-5 gives the full variable domain: GAGVSQTPSNKVTEKGKYVELRCDPISGHTALYWYRQSLGQGPEFLIYFQGTGAADDSGLPNDRFFAVRPEGSVSTLKIQRTERGDSAVYLCASSPDQRGWETQYFGPGTRLLVL.

The chain employs TRBV9 and TRBJ1-5; D perhaps matches TRBD1 (5 bases). This CDR3 has 16 amino acids. Germline V gene data show CDR1 as SGDLS and CDR2 as YYNGEE. V lost 0 bases, J lost 4 bases, and 14 bases lay in between. CDR3 bases: TGTGCCAGCAGCGTAGGAGGAGGGGATTTAAATCAGCCCCAGCATTTT. It codes for CASSVGGGDLNQPQHF.